This T cell receptor (beta chain) originates from a study of blood T cell repertoires in COVID-19. Study information: Italy, Spain and the United States were the sources of the convalescent and acute COVID-19 samples. The cDNA or gDNA used as material had been derived from T cells, B-cell-depleted T cells, or PBMCs.

Seattle patient enrollment occurred during active infection, with longitudinal follow-up thereafter. Germline V gene data show CDR1 as MDHEN and CDR2 as SYDVKM. This CDR3 spans 14 amino acids. Deletions cut 5 bases from V and 5 bases from J, with 15 bases between. This clone has a handful of counts. Study processing details: Scientists estimated how many nucleated cells there were by amplifying reference gene primers. TCRdb's table, derived via immunoSEQ multiplex PCR, lists solely in-frame clones and lacks some. From that table come the V and J calls and clone size; the DNA was used to work out D and trimming. The sample has approximately 200,000 clones, about 81% seen once; the top ten hold approximately 10%.

The genes are TRBV28 and TRBJ1-2; D ambiguous. Sequenced sample: peripheral blood. This TCR was sampled from a woman of 80 years or more with COVID-19, enrolled during active disease. As DNA, the CDR3 is TGTGCCAGCAGTAGGTCACCAGTCGGGTATGGCTACACCTTC. It is translated as CASSRSPVGYGYTF.